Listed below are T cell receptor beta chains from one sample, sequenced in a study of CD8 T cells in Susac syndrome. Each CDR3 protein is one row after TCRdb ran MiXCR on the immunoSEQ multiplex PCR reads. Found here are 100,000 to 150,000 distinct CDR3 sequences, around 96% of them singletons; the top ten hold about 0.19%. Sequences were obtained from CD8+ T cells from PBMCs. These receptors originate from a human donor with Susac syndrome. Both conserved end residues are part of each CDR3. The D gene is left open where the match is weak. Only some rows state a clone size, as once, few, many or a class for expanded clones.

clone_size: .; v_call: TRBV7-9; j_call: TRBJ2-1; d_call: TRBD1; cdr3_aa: CASSKSLGQGVYEQFF; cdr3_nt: TGTGCCAGCAGCAAGTCACTGGGACAGGGAGTCTATGAGCAGTTCTTC
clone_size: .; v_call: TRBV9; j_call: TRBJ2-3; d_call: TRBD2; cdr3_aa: CASSEAGVADTQYF; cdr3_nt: TGTGCCAGCAGCGAAGCGGGAGTGGCAGATACGCAGTATTTT
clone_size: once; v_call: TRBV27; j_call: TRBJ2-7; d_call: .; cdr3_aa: CASSRTLRGYEQYF; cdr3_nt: TGTGCCAGCAGTCGGACTCTCCGCGGCTACGAGCAGTACTTC
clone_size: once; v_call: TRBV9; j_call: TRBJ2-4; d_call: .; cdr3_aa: CASSVGGMPNIQYF; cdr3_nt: TGTGCCAGCAGCGTAGGAGGCATGCCCAACATTCAGTACTTC
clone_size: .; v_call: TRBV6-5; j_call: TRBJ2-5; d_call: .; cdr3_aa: CASSYLPTSVQETQYF; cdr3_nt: TGTGCCAGCAGTTACCTCCCCACAAGCGTCCAAGAGACCCAGTACTTC
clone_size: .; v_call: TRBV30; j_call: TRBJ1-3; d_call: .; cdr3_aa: CAWSGGPIATIYF; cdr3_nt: TGTGCCTGGAGTGGGGGACCGATTGCCACCATATATTTT
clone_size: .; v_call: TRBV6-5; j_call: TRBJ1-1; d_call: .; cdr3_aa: CASSSTATTEAFF; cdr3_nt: TGTGCCAGCAGTTCCACGGCAACCACTGAAGCTTTCTTT
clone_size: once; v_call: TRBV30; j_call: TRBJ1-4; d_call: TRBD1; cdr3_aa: CAWRAGTGGDSEKLFF; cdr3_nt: TGTGCCTGGAGGGCCGGGACAGGGGGCGATTCTGAAAAACTGTTTTTT
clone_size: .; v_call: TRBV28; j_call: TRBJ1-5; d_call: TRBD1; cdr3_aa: CASSLSDRGPNQPQHF; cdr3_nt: TGTGCCAGCAGCCTGTCGGACAGGGGGCCGAATCAGCCCCAGCATTTT
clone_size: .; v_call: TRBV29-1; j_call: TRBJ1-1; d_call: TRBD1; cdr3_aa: CSVWRDRANTEAFF; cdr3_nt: TGCAGCGTGTGGAGGGACAGGGCGAACACTGAAGCTTTCTTT
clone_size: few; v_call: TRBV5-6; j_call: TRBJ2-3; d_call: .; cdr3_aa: CASSSGASTDTQYF; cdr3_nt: TGTGCCAGCAGTTCCGGTGCGAGCACAGATACGCAGTATTTT
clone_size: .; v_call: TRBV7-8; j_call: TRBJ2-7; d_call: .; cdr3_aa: CASSLGAGNLGYEQYF; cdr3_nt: TGTGCCAGCAGCTTAGGTGCGGGGAACCTTGGGTACGAGCAGTACTTC
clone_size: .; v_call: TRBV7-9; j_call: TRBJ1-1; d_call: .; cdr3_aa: CASMGGNTEAFF; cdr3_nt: TGTGCCAGCATGGGGGGGAACACTGAAGCTTTCTTT
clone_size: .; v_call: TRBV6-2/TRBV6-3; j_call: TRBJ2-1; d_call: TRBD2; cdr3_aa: CASSYSGPSGDNEQFF; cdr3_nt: TGTGCCAGCAGTTATTCCGGTCCTAGCGGGGACAATGAGCAGTTCTTC
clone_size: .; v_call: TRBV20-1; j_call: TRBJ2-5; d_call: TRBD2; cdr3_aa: CSARDREGLETQYF; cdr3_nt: TGCAGTGCTAGAGATAGGGAGGGCTTGGAGACCCAGTACTTC
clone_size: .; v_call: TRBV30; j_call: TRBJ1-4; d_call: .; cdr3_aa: CAWSQLGSLNEKLFF; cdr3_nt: TGTGCCTGGAGCCAATTAGGCTCTCTCAATGAAAAACTGTTTTTT
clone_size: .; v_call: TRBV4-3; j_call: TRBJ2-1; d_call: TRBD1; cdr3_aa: CASSQDRTGGEQFF; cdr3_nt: TGCGCCAGCAGCCAAGATAGGACAGGGGGGGAGCAGTTCTTC
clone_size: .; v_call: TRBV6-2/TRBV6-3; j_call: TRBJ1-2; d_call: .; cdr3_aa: CASSYVQKLYGYTF; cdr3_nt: TGTGCCAGCAGTTACGTCCAGAAGCTCTATGGCTACACCTTC
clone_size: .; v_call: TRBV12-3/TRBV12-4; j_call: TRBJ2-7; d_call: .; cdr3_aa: CASTEGGRVYEQYF; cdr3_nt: TGTGCCAGCACCGAGGGGGGACGGGTGTACGAGCAGTACTTC
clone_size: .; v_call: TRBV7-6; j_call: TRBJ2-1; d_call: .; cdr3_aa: CASSSGNSYNEQFF; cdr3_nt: TGTGCCAGCAGTAGTGGAAATTCCTACAATGAGCAGTTCTTC
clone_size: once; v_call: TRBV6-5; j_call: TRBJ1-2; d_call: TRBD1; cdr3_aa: CASTKQGAHGYTF; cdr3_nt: TGTGCCAGCACAAAACAGGGGGCTCATGGCTACACCTTC
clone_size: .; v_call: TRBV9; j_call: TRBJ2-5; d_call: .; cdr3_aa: CASSEGRYQETQYF; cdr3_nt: TGTGCCAGCAGCGAAGGGAGGTACCAAGAGACCCAGTACTTC
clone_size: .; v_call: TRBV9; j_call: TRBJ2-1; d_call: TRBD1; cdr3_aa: CASSVVGTGAGEQFF; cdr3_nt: TGTGCCAGCAGCGTAGTCGGGACAGGGGCGGGTGAGCAGTTCTTC